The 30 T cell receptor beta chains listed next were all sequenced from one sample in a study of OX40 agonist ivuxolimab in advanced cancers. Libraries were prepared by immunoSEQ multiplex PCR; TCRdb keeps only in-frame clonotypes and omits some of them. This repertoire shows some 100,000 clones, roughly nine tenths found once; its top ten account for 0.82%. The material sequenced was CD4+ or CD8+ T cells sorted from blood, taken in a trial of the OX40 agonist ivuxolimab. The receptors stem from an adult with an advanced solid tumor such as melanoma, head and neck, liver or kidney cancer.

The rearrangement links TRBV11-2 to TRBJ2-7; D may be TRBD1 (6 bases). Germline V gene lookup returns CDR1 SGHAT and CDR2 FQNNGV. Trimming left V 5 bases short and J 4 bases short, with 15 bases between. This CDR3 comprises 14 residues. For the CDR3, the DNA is TGTGCCAGCAGCCTGGCGACAGGCTTATACGAGCAGTACTTC. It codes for CASSLATGLYEQYF.

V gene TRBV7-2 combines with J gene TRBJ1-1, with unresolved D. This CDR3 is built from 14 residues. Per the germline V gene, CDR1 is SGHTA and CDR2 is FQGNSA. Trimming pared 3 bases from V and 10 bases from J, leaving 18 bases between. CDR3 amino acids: CASSLAGGIGGAFF. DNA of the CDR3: TGTGCCAGCAGCTTGGCCGGCGGGATAGGTGGAGCTTTCTTT.

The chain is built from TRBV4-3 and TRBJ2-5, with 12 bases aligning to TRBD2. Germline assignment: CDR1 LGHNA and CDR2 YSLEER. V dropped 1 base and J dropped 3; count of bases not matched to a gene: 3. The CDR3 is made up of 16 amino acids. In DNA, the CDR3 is TGCGCCAGCAGCCAAGGGACTAGCGGGACTAAAGAGACCCAGTACTTC. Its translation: CASSQGTSGTKETQYF.

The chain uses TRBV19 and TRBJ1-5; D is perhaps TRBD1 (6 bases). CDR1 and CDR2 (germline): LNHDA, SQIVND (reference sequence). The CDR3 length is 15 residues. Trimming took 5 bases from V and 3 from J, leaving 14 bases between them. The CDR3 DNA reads TGTGCCAGTAGTTCGAAAGGACAGTACAATCAGCCCCAGCATTTT. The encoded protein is CASSSKGQYNQPQHF.

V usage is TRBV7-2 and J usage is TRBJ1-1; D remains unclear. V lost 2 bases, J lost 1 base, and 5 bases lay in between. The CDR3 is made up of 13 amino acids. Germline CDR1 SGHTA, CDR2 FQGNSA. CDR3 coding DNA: TGTGCCAGCAGCTTAATGTGGAACACTGAAGCTTTCTTT. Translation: CASSLMWNTEAFF.

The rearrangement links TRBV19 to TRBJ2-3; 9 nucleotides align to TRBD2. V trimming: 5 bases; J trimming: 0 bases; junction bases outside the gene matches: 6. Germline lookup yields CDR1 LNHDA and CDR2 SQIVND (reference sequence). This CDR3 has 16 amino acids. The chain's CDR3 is CASSPGLAPSTDTQYF. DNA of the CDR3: TGTGCCAGTAGTCCAGGACTAGCGCCTAGCACAGATACGCAGTATTTT.

This chain's CDR3 is CASKQGLGNQPQHF. The CDR3 DNA sequence: TGTGCCAGCAAGCAGGGATTGGGCAATCAGCCCCAGCATTTT. The chain links TRBV6-6 to TRBJ1-5, with a weak D call TRBD1 (5 bases). CDR1 MNHNY and CDR2 SVGAGI come from the germline V gene (reference sequence). The ends were cut back, 7 bases at V and 2 bases at J, with 12 bases in the middle. The CDR3 runs 14 residues.

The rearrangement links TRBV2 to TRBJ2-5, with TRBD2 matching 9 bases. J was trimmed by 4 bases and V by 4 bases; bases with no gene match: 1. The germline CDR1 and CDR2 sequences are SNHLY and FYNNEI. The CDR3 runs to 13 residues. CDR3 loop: CASSGAGGETQYF. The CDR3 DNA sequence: TGTGCCAGCAGTGGAGCGGGAGGAGAGACCCAGTACTTC.

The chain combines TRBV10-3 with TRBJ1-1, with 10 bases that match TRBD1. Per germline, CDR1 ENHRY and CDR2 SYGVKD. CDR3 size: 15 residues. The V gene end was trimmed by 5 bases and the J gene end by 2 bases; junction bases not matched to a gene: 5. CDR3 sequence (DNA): TGTGCCATCAGTACCCGACAGGGGGCTAACACTGAAGCTTTCTTT. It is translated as CAISTRQGANTEAFF.

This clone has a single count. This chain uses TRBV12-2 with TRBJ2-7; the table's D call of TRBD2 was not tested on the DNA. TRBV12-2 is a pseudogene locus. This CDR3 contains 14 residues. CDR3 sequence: CASRSTGRASEQYF. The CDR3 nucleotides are TGTGCAAGTCGCTCAACGGGGAGAGCCTCAGAGCAGTACTTC.

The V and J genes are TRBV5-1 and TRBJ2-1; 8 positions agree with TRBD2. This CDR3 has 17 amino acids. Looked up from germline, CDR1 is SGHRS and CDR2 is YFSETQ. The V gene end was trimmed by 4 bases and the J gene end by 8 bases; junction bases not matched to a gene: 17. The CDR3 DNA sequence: TGCGCCAGCAGCCCCTCTCAGGACGGGAGGGCCGTAGATGAGCAGTTCTTC. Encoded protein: CASSPSQDGRAVDEQFF.

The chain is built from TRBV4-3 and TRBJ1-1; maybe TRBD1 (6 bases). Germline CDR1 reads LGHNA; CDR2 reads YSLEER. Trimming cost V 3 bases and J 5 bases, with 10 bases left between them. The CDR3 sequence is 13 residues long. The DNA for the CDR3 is TGCGCCAGCAGCCAGACCCAGGGGACTGAAGCTTTCTTT. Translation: CASSQTQGTEAFF.

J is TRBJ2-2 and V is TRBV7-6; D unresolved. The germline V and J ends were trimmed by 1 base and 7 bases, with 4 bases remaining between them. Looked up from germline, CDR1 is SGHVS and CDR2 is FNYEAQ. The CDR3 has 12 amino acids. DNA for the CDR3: TGTGCCAGCAGCTTAGGCATCGGGGAGCTGTTTTTT. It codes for CASSLGIGELFF.

The DNA of the CDR3 is TGTGCCAGTAGCCCACAGGGCGGGAAGGAAGCTTTCTTT. Its protein is CASSPQGGKEAFF. This chain joins TRBV19 and TRBJ1-1; D might be TRBD1 (6 bases). The germline CDR1 and CDR2 sequences are LNHDA and SQIVND (reference sequence). V was clipped by 6 bases and J by 8 bases, with 16 bases between them. This CDR3 spans 13 amino acids.

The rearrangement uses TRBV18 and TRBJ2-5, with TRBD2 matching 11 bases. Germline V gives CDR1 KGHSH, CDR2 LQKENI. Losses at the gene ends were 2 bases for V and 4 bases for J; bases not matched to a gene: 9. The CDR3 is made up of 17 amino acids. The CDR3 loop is CASSPSTSGSRAETQYF. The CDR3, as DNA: TGTGCCAGCTCACCATCCACTAGCGGGAGCCGGGCAGAGACCCAGTACTTC.

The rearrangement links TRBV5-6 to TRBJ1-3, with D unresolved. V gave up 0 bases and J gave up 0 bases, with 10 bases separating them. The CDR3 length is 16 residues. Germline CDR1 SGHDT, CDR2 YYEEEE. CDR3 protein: CASSLVGSSSGNTIYF. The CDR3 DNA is TGTGCCAGCAGCTTGGTGGGGTCCAGCTCTGGAAACACCATATATTTT.

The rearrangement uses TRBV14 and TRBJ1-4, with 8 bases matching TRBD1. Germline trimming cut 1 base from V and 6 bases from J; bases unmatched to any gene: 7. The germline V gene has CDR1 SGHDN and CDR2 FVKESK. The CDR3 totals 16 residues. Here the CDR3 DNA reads TGTGCCAGCAGCCAAGTTTCGTCAGGGGGCGATGAAAAACTGTTTTTT. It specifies CASSQVSSGGDEKLFF.

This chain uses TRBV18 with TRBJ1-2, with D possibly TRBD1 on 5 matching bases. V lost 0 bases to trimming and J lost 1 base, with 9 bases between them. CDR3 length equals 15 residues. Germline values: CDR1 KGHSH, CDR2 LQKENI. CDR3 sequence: CASSPPAGNNYGYTF. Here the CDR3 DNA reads TGTGCCAGCTCACCACCGGCAGGGAATAACTATGGCTACACCTTC.

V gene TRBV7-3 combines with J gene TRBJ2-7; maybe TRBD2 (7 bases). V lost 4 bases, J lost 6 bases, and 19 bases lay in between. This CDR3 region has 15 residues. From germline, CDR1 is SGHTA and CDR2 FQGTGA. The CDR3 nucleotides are TGTGCCAGCAGCTGGGGGGGCCAGGGTCCCGGCGAGCAGTACGTC. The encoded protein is CASSWGGQGPGEQYV.

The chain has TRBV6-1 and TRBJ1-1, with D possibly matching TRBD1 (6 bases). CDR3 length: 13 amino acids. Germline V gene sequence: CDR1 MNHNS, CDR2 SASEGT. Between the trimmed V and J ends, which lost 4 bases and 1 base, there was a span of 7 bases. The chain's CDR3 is CASSATGNTEAFF. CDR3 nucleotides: TGTGCCAGCAGTGCGACAGGGAACACTGAAGCTTTCTTT.

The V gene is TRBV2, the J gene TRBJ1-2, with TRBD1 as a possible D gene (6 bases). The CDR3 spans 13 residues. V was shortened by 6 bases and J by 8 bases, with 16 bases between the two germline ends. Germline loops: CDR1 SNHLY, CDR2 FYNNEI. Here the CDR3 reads CASSLEGEVGYTF. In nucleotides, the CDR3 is TGTGCCAGCAGCCTTGAGGGGGAAGTGGGCTACACCTTC.

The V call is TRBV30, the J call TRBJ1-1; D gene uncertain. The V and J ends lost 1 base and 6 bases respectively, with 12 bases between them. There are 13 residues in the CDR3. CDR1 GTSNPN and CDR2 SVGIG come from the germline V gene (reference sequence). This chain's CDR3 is CAWSGGVEPEAFF. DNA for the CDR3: TGTGCCTGGAGTGGTGGCGTAGAACCTGAAGCTTTCTTT.

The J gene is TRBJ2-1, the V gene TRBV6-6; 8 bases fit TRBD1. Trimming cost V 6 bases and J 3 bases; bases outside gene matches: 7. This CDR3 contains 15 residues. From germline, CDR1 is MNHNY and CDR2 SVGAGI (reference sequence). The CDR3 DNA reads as TGTGCCAGCAGAACAACAGGGGGAAACTACAATGAGCAGTTCTTC. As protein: CASRTTGGNYNEQFF.

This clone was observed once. CDR3 loop: CASRGGAGANVLTF. The CDR3 bases are TGTGCCAGTAGAGGGGGCGCTGGGGCCAACGTCCTGACTTTC. The V and J genes are TRBV28 and TRBJ2-6; 7 nucleotides align to TRBD1. With V trimmed by 9 bases and J by 2 bases, 4 bases remained unmatched. CDR1 and CDR2 (germline): MDHEN, SYDVKM. The CDR3 spans 14 residues.

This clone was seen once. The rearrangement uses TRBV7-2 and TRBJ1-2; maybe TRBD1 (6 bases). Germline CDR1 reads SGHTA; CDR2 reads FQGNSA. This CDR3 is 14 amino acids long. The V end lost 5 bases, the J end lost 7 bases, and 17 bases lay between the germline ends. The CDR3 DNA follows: TGTGCCAGCAGCCCCCGACCGGAGGGGGGTGGCTACACCTTC. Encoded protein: CASSPRPEGGGYTF.

CDR3 loop: CASRDPGELFF. The CDR3 nucleotides read TGTGCCAGCAGAGATCCCGGGGAGCTGTTTTTT. This sequence joins TRBV7-2 and TRBJ2-2, with D unresolved. This CDR3 is 11 amino acids long. CDR1 and CDR2 (germline): SGHTA, FQGNSA. Trimming left V 6 bases short and J 6 bases short, with 5 bases between.

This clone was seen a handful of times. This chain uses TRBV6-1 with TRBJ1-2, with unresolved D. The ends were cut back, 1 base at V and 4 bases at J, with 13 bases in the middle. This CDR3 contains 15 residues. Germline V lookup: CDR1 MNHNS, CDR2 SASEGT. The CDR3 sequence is CASSEGIPGGYGYTF. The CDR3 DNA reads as TGTGCCAGCAGTGAAGGGATCCCGGGAGGCTATGGCTACACCTTC.

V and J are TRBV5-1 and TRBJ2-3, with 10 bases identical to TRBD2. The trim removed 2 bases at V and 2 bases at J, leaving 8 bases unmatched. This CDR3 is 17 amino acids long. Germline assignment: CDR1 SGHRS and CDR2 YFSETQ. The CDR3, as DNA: TGCGCCAGCAGCTTAGAGCCCCTAGCGGGGGCCACAGATACGCAGTATTTT. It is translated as CASSLEPLAGATDTQYF.

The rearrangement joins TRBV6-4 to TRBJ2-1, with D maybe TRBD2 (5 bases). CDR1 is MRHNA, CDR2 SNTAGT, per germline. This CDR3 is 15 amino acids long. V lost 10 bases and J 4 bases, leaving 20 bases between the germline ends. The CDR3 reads CAIPPPGSFYNEQFF. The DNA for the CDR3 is TGTGCCATCCCCCCGCCGGGGTCATTTTACAATGAGCAGTTCTTC.

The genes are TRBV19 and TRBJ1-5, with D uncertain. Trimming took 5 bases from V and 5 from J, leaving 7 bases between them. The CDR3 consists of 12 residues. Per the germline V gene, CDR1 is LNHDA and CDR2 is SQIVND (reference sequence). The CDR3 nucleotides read TGTGCCAGTAGTCCAAATTATCAGCCCCAGCATTTT. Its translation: CASSPNYQPQHF.